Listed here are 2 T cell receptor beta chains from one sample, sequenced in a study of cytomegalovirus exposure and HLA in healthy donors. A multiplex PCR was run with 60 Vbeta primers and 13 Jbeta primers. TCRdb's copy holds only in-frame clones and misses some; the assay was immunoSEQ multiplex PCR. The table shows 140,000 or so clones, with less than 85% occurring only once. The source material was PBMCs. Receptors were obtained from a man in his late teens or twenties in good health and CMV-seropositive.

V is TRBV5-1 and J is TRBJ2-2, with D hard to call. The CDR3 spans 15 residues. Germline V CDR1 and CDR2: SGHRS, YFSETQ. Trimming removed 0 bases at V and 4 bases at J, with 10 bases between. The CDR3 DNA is TGCGCCAGCAGCTTGGGTCCCCGTAGCACCGGGGAGCTGTTTTTT. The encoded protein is CASSLGPRSTGELFF.

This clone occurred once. Written as DNA, the CDR3 is TGTGCCAGTAGTCAAAACAGGGAGACTTTCTTT. Amino acids: CASSQNRETFF. V gene TRBV19 combines with J gene TRBJ1-1; TRBD1 is a possible D gene (6 bases). The germline V and J ends were trimmed by 5 bases and 12 bases, with 13 bases remaining between them. This CDR3 is built from 11 residues. Germline CDR1 and CDR2: LNHDA and SQIVND (reference sequence).